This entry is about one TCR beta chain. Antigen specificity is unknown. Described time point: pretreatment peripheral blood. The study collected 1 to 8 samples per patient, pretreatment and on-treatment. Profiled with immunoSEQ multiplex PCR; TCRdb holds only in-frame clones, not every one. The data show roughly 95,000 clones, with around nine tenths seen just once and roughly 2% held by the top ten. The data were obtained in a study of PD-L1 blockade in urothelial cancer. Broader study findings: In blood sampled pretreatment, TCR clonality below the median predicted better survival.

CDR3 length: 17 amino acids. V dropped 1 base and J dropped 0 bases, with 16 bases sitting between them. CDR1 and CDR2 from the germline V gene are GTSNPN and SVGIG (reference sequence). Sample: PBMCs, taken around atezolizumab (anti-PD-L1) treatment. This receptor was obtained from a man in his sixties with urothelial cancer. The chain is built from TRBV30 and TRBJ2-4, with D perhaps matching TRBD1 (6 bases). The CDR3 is CAWSEQQGSLAKNIQYF. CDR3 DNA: TGTGCCTGGAGTGAGCAACAGGGAAGTCTAGCCAAAAACATTCAGTACTTC.